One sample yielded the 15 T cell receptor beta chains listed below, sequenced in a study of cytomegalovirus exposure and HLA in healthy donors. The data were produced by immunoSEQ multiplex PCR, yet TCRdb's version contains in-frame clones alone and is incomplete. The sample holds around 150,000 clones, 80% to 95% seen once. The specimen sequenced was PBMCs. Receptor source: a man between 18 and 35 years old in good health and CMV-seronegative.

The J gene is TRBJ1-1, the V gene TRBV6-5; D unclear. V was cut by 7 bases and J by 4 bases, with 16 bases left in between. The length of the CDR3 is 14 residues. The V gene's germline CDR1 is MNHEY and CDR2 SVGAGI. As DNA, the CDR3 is TGTGCCAGCATCCGAAGGGAGGGTTTCACTGAAGCTTTCTTT. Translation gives CASIRREGFTEAFF.

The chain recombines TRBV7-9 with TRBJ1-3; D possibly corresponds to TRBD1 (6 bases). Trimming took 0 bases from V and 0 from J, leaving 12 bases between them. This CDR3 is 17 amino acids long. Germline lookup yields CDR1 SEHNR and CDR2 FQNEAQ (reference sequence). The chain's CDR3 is CASSLAGGALSGNTIYF. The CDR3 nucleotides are TGTGCCAGCAGCTTAGCAGGGGGGGCCCTCTCTGGAAACACCATATATTTT.

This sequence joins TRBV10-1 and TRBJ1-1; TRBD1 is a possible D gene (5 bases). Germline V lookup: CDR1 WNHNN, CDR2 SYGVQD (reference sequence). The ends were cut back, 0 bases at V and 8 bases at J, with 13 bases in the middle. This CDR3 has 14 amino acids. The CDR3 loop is CASSESSGDVEAFF. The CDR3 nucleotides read TGCGCCAGCAGTGAGTCGTCGGGGGATGTAGAAGCTTTCTTT.

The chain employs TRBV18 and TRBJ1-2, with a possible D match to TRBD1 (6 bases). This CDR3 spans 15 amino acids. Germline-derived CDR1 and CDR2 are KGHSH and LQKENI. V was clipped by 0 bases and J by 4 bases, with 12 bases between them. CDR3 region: CASSPPSGAGYGYTF. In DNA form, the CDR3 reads TGTGCCAGCTCACCACCCTCAGGGGCGGGCTATGGCTACACCTTC.

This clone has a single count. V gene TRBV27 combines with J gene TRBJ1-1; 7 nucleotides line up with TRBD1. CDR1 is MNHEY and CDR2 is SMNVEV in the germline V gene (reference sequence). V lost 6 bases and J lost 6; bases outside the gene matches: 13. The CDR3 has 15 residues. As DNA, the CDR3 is TGTGCCAGCAGGCGAGATGAGGGGGCGCGCGCTGAAGCTTTCTTT. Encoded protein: CASRRDEGARAEAFF.

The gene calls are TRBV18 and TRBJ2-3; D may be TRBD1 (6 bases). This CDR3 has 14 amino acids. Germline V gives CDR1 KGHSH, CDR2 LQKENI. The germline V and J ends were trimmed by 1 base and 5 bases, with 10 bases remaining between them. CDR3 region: CASSPLGAEDTQYF. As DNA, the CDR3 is TGTGCCAGCTCACCACTGGGGGCGGAAGATACGCAGTATTTT.

CDR3 in DNA: TGTGCCAGCAGTGTCTATATGGGACAGCCGGATCAAGAGACCCAGTACTTC. Translated: CASSVYMGQPDQETQYF. The V call is TRBV2, the J call TRBJ2-5; 7 nucleotides match TRBD1. V shed 4 bases and J 2 bases; nucleotides not matched to a gene: 13. The CDR3 sequence is 17 residues long. The V gene's germline CDR1 is SNHLY and CDR2 FYNNEI.

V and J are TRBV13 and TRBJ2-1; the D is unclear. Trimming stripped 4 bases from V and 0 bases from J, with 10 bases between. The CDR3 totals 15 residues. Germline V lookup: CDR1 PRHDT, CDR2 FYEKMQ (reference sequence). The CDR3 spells CASSYTVASYNEQFF. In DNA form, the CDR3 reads TGTGCCAGCAGCTATACAGTTGCCTCCTACAATGAGCAGTTCTTC.

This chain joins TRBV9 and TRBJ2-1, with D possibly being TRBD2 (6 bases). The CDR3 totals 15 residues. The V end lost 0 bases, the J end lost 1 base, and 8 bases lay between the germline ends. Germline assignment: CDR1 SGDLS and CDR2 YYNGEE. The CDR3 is CASSVEAGSYNEQFF. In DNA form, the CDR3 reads TGTGCCAGCAGCGTAGAGGCGGGATCCTACAATGAGCAGTTCTTC.

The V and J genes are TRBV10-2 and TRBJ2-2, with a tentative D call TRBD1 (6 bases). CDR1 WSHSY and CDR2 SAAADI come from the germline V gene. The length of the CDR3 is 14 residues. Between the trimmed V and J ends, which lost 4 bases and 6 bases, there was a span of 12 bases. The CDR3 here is CASSVVKGAGELFF. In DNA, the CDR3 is TGCGCCAGCAGTGTCGTGAAGGGGGCCGGGGAGCTGTTTTTT.

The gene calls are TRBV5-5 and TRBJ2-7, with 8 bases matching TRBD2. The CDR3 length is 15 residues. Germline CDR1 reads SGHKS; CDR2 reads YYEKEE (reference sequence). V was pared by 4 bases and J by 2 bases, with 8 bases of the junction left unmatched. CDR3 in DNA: TGTGCCAGCAGCGACCGGACTAGCACAGCCTACGAGCAGTACTTC. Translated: CASSDRTSTAYEQYF.

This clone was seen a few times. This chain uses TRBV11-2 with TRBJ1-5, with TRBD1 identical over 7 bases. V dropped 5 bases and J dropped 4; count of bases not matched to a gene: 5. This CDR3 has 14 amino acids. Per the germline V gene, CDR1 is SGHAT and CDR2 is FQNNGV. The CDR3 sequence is CASSRDRANQPQHF. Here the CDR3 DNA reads TGTGCCAGCAGCCGAGACAGGGCTAATCAGCCCCAGCATTTT. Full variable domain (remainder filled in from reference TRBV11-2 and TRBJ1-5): EAGVAQSPRYKIIEKRQSVAFWCNPISGHATLYWYQQILGQGPKLLIQFQNNGVVDDSQLPKDRFSAERLKGVDSTLKIQPAKLEDSAVYLCASSRDRANQPQHFGDGTRLSIL.

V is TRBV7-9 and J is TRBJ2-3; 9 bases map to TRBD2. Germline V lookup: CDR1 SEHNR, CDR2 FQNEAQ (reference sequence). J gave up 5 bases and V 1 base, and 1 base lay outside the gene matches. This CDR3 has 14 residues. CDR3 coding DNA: TGTGCCAGCAGCTTAGGACTAGCGGTAGATACGCAGTATTTT. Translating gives CASSLGLAVDTQYF.

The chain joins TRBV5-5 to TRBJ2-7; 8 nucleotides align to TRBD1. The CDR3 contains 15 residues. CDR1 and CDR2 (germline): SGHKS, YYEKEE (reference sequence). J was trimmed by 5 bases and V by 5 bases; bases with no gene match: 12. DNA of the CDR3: TGTGCCAGCAGTGCGTATACAGGGGGATTCAACGAGCAGTACTTC. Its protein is CASSAYTGGFNEQYF.

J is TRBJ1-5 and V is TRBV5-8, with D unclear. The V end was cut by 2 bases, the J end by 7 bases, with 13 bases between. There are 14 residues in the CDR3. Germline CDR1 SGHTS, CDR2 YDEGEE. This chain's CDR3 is CASSLSRSKQPQHF. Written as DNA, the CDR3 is TGTGCCAGCAGCTTAAGCAGGTCAAAACAGCCCCAGCATTTT.